The 20 T cell receptor beta chains presented below share a single source sample, sequenced in a study of cytomegalovirus exposure and HLA in healthy donors. It was with 60 Vbeta and 13 Jbeta primers that the PCR ran. Profiling relied on immunoSEQ multiplex PCR, and the TCRdb table lists in-frame clones only, not all of them. The sample includes about 130,000 clones, 9.7% seen only once; the top ten take less than 2%. Input material: PBMCs. The receptors were sampled from a man aged 50 to 59 in good health and CMV-seronegative.

This clone was counted a few times. The chain couples TRBV4-2 to TRBJ1-2; 10 nucleotides agree with TRBD1. The CDR3 covers 15 residues. The V segment lost 3 bases and the J segment 0 bases; nucleotides outside the gene matches: 1. Germline CDR1 is LGHNA and CDR2 is YNFKEQ. The CDR3 DNA reads TGTGCCAGCAGCCAGGGACAGGGGACTAACTATGGCTACACCTTC. It codes for CASSQGQGTNYGYTF.

This clone was seen a few times. This same CDR3 is encoded by further DNA sequences in the sample. J is TRBJ1-3 and V is TRBV7-8; 7 nucleotides align to TRBD1. V was clipped by 6 bases and J by 4 bases; unmatched bases: 6. The CDR3 is made up of 14 amino acids. Germline V gene lookup returns CDR1 SGHVS and CDR2 FQNEAQ. The CDR3 sequence is CASRNRGSGNTIYF. For the CDR3, the DNA is TGTGCCAGCAGGAACAGGGGCTCCGGAAACACCATATATTTT.

Notes on this clone: At one end, the junction sequence differs from germline, possibly due to a read error. The rearrangement uses TRBV29-1 and TRBJ1-2; D gene uncertain. The length of the CDR3 is 12 residues. Germline CDR1 is SQVTM and CDR2 is ANQGSEA. CDR3: CSVGQVEYGYTF. DNA for the CDR3: TGCAGCGTTGGGCAGGTTGAATATGGCTACACCTTT.

The chain combines TRBV6-5 with TRBJ1-1, with D possibly being TRBD1 (6 bases). V was shortened by 2 bases and J by 1 base, with 11 bases between the two germline ends. Germline CDR1 reads MNHEY; CDR2 reads SVGAGI. The CDR3 totals 15 residues. In nucleotides, the CDR3 is TGTGCCAGCAGTTACCCGACAGGCGAGAACACTGAAGCTTTCTTT. As protein: CASSYPTGENTEAFF.

This chain links TRBV2 with TRBJ1-1; 7 bases agree with TRBD1. CDR3 size: 12 residues. Germline CDR1 reads SNHLY; CDR2 reads FYNNEI. V was pared by 6 bases and J by 8 bases, with 6 bases of the junction left unmatched. The CDR3 here is CASRRAGGEAFF. CDR3 nucleotide sequence: TGTGCCAGCAGAAGGGCAGGGGGAGAAGCTTTCTTT. Based on the CDR3 plus reference TRBV2 and TRBJ1-1, the full variable domain is EPEVTQTPSHQVTQMGQEVILRCVPISNHLYFYWYRQILGQKVEFLVSFYNNEISEKSEIFDDQFSVERPDGSNFTLKIRSTKLEDSAMYFCASRRAGGEAFFGQGTRLTVV.

This clone was observed a handful of times. The CDR3 DNA reads TGCAGCGTTGCGGGGGGATGGAACACTGAAGCTTTCTTT. Protein product: CSVAGGWNTEAFF. The rearrangement uses TRBV29-1 and TRBJ1-1; D is perhaps TRBD1 (5 bases). Trimming took 4 bases from V and 1 from J, leaving 10 bases between them. This CDR3 is 13 amino acids long. In germline, CDR1 is SQVTM, CDR2 ANQGSEA.

The chain employs TRBV18 and TRBJ2-1; 7 nucleotides align to TRBD2. The CDR3 is 15 amino acids. J was trimmed by 8 bases and V by 2 bases; bases with no gene match: 9. Germline values: CDR1 KGHSH, CDR2 LQKENI. This CDR3 is CASSPGPGLEDEQFF. The CDR3, as DNA: TGTGCCAGCTCACCAGGGCCCGGACTAGAGGATGAGCAGTTCTTC.

A few counts support this clone. The chain has TRBV19 and TRBJ1-5, with D hard to call. V gave up 5 bases and J gave up 0 bases, with 8 bases separating them. This CDR3 region has 14 residues. Germline V gene data show CDR1 as LNHDA and CDR2 as SQIVND (reference sequence). CDR3 nucleotides: TGTGCCAGTAGTGCCGGTTATAGCAATCAGCCCCAGCATTTT. Protein sequence: CASSAGYSNQPQHF.

CDR3 sequence (DNA): TGTGCCAGCGTAACAGGGGGCTCCTACAATGAGCAGTTCTTC. It specifies CASVTGGSYNEQFF. The chain links TRBV19 to TRBJ2-1; 8 nucleotides match TRBD1. V shed 9 bases and J 0 bases; nucleotides not matched to a gene: 4. The CDR3 loop spans 14 amino acids. Per the germline V gene, CDR1 is LNHDA and CDR2 is SQIVND (reference sequence).

This chain uses TRBV5-5 with TRBJ1-5; perhaps TRBD1 as D (6 bases). Trimming cost V 3 bases and J 5 bases, with 9 bases left between them. This CDR3 region has 13 residues. The V gene's germline CDR1 is SGHKS and CDR2 YYEKEE (reference sequence). The CDR3 reads CASSSRGDQPQHF. DNA for the CDR3: TGTGCCAGCAGCTCCAGGGGTGATCAGCCCCAGCATTTT.

This clone was detected only a few times. The chain uses TRBV28 and TRBJ2-3; D is possibly TRBD1 (6 bases). From germline, CDR1 is MDHEN and CDR2 SYDVKM. Trimming shortened V by 7 bases and J by 4 bases, and 6 bases separated the two germline ends. The length of the CDR3 is 11 residues. CDR3 nucleotides: TGTGCCAGCAAGGGGGCAGATACGCAGTATTTT. Protein product: CASKGADTQYF.

This clone appeared a few times. The CDR3 spells CASSPGSREAYEQYF. The DNA for the CDR3 is TGTGCCAGCTCACCAGGGAGCAGGGAGGCCTACGAGCAGTACTTC. This rearrangement joins TRBV18 to TRBJ2-7, with a weak D call TRBD2 (6 bases). The V and J ends lost 2 bases and 2 bases respectively, with 13 bases between them. Germline CDR1 and CDR2: KGHSH and LQKENI. CDR3 length: 15 residues.

This clone showed up just a few times. The rearrangement uses TRBV6-1 and TRBJ2-7; TRBD1 matches at 7 bases. Germline CDR1 is MNHNS and CDR2 is SASEGT. The CDR3 length is 15 residues. J was trimmed by 6 bases and V by 5 bases; bases with no gene match: 13. The CDR3 DNA is TGTGCCAGCAGTCCATTCTCTACGACAGGGCGCGAGCAGTACTTC. Protein: CASSPFSTTGREQYF.

The genes are TRBV6-1 and TRBJ1-1; the match to TRBD1 covers 8 bases. J lost 4 bases, V lost 5 bases, and 3 bases had no gene match. Per germline, CDR1 MNHNS and CDR2 SASEGT. The CDR3 is made up of 13 amino acids. The CDR3 bases are TGTGCCAGCAGTTTCACAGGGGGCACTGAAGCTTTCTTT. Its protein is CASSFTGGTEAFF.

The chain carries TRBV2 and TRBJ2-1; D uncertain. The germline V and J ends were trimmed by 7 bases and 2 bases, with 12 bases remaining between them. The CDR3 is 14 amino acids. CDR1 is SNHLY and CDR2 is FYNNEI in the germline V gene. The CDR3 sequence: CASIGAPTYNEQFF. The CDR3 bases are TGTGCCAGCATAGGAGCTCCCACCTACAATGAGCAGTTCTTC.

This clone came up a few times. This rearrangement joins TRBV19 to TRBJ1-1; TRBD1 might be the D (6 bases). The CDR3 has 14 amino acids. With 3 bases removed from V and 8 bases from J, the gap between germline ends came to 16 bases. CDR1 is LNHDA and CDR2 is SQIVND in the germline V gene (reference sequence). CDR3 sequence reads: CASSIKFLGAEAFF. As DNA, the CDR3 is TGTGCCAGTAGTATTAAGTTCTTGGGGGCAGAAGCTTTCTTT.

This clone occurred a few times. The chain combines TRBV7-3 with TRBJ2-3; 9 bases are shared with TRBD1. Unmatched junction bases numbered 6, after V lost 5 bases and J lost 0 bases. Germline V gene data show CDR1 as SGHTA and CDR2 as FQGTGA. The CDR3 extends over 16 amino acids. CDR3 protein: CASSPGTGYSTDTQYF. The CDR3 region has the DNA TGTGCCAGCAGCCCGGGGACAGGGTATAGCACAGATACGCAGTATTTT.

There are a few counts of this clone. The V and J genes are TRBV27 and TRBJ1-5, with D hard to call. Germline V gene sequence: CDR1 MNHEY, CDR2 SMNVEV (reference sequence). V lost 8 bases and J 0 bases, leaving 17 bases between the germline ends. The CDR3 runs to 16 residues. DNA of the CDR3: TGTGCCAGCGGTCCCTTCTTGGAGACTAGCAATCAGCCCCAGCATTTT. This codes for CASGPFLETSNQPQHF.

V gene TRBV6-1 combines with J gene TRBJ1-4, with TRBD1 matching 12 bases. V was pared by 7 bases and J by 2 bases, with 2 bases of the junction left unmatched. CDR1 MNHNS and CDR2 SASEGT come from the germline V gene. CDR3 size: 15 residues. For the CDR3, the DNA is TGTGCCAGCAAGGGACAGGGGGCGACTAATGAAAAACTGTTTTTT. It is translated as CASKGQGATNEKLFF.

This clone was picked up a small number of times. V is TRBV2 and J is TRBJ2-7, with a possible D match to TRBD2 (6 bases). This CDR3 comprises 14 residues. The V gene's germline CDR1 is SNHLY and CDR2 FYNNEI. Trimming left V 7 bases short and J 6 bases short, with 19 bases between. The CDR3 coding sequence is TGTGCCAGCACCTTAGGGACCCGGGGGTCCGAGCAGTACTTC. Translated, it gives CASTLGTRGSEQYF.